A selection of T cell receptor beta chains follows, all from one sample in a study of beta chain features in type 1 diabetes. The protocol was immunoSEQ multiplex PCR, while the TCRdb copy is restricted to in-frame clones and leaves out a portion. Of a few hundred thousand clones listed, approximately 16% are singletons. The sequencing sample was made of naive CD4+ T cells from blood. The receptors stem from a man younger than 45 with type 1 diabetes. The CDR3 runs from the conserved cysteine through the conserved F or W. A D gene is named only where the DNA matches it firmly. Not every row has a clone size; where given, it reads once, few, many or a size class.

CDR3aa	CDR3nt	v_gene	d_gene	abundance	j_gene	len
CASSPQRNTDTQYF	TGTGCCAGCAGTCCTCAGCGGAACACAGATACGCAGTATTTT	TRBV28	NA	NA	TRBJ2-3	14
CASSWRNSGRMSETQYF	TGTGCCAGCAGCTGGCGCAATAGCGGGAGGATGAGCGAGACCCAGTACTTC	TRBV5-4	TRBD2	NA	TRBJ2-5	17
CASSRIAGETQYF	TGCGCCAGCAGTAGGATCGCGGGAGAGACCCAGTACTTC	TRBV5-1	NA	NA	TRBJ2-5	13
CAWSVLLLRGYTF	TGTGCCTGGAGTGTACTTTTGCTACGGGGCTACACCTTC	TRBV30	NA	few	TRBJ1-2	13
CASSRRDRVRDEQFF	TGTGCCAGCAGTCGTAGGGACAGGGTACGCGATGAGCAGTTCTTC	TRBV2	TRBD1	NA	TRBJ2-1	15
CSVVGLAGGGEQYF	TGCAGCGTTGTGGGCCTAGCGGGAGGAGGCGAGCAGTACTTC	TRBV29-1	TRBD2	NA	TRBJ2-7	14
CASSLAVSSYNEQFF	TGTGCCAGCAGCTTAGCGGTTAGCTCCTACAATGAGCAGTTCTTC	TRBV7-9	NA	few	TRBJ2-1	15
CASMTGLAAGREQYF	TGTGCCAGCATGACCGGACTAGCGGCTGGGCGGGAGCAGTACTTC	TRBV27	TRBD2	few	TRBJ2-7	15
CASSLRTSSSYEQYF	TGTGCCAGCAGCCTCAGAACTAGCAGCTCCTACGAGCAGTACTTC	TRBV7-2	NA	NA	TRBJ2-7	15
CASSYYNSQETQYF	TGTGCCAGCAGTTACTATAACAGCCAAGAGACCCAGTACTTC	TRBV6-6	NA	NA	TRBJ2-5	14
CASSSLEKYGYTF	TGTGCCAGCAGTTCTTTGGAGAAATATGGCTACACCTTC	TRBV28	NA	few	TRBJ1-2	13
CASSPPSSNEQFF	TGTGCCAGCTCACCACCCAGCAGCAATGAGCAGTTCTTC	TRBV18	NA	few	TRBJ2-1	13
CASSSTSGTYEQYF	TGCGCCAGCAGCTCAACTAGCGGGACCTACGAGCAGTACTTC	TRBV5-1	TRBD2	NA	TRBJ2-7	14
CASSQEPGDRYNEQFF	TGCGCCAGCAGCCAAGAGCCGGGAGACCGCTACAATGAGCAGTTCTTC	TRBV4-3	NA	NA	TRBJ2-1	16
CSVGTLRVAEAFF	TGCAGCGTTGGGACCCTCCGAGTAGCCGAAGCTTTCTTT	TRBV29-1	NA	NA	TRBJ1-1	13
CASSGLLRQFF	TGTGCCAGTAGTGGCTTGCTTCGTCAGTTCTTC	TRBV19	NA	NA	TRBJ2-1	11
CASSPGTGRTGELFF	TGTGCCAGCAGCCCGGGGACAGGGAGGACCGGGGAGCTGTTTTTT	TRBV7-2	TRBD1	NA	TRBJ2-2	15
CASNIASSTDTQYF	TGTGCCAGTAATATAGCGTCTAGCACAGATACGCAGTATTTT	TRBV19	NA	few	TRBJ2-3	14
CASSRRQRAQETQYF	TGTGCCAGCAGCCGACGGCAGCGAGCTCAAGAGACCCAGTACTTC	TRBV5-4	NA	NA	TRBJ2-5	15
CASISTTSSTDTQYF	TGTGCCAGTATTTCCACGACTAGTAGTACAGATACGCAGTATTTT	TRBV6-5	NA	few	TRBJ2-3	15
CASSVSGGRQYNEQFF	TGTGCCAGCAGCGTCTCGGGCGGGAGACAGTACAATGAGCAGTTCTTC	TRBV9	TRBD2	once	TRBJ2-1	16
CSATGSYGYTF	TGCAGCGCAACCGGGAGCTATGGCTACACCTTC	TRBV29-1	NA	NA	TRBJ1-2	11
CASSPQGYGYGYTF	TGTGCCAGCAGCCCACAGGGTTACGGCTATGGCTACACCTTC	TRBV7-3	NA	once	TRBJ1-2	14
CASSEGTETINYGYTF	TGTGCCAGCAGTGAGGGGACAGAAACGATAAACTATGGCTACACCTTC	TRBV25-1	TRBD1	NA	TRBJ1-2	16